This T cell receptor beta chain was profiled in a study of chemoradiotherapy in HPV16-positive cancers. Libraries were prepared by immunoSEQ multiplex PCR; TCRdb keeps only in-frame clonotypes and omits some of them. The sample has some 11,000 clones; around 62% are singletons. The receptor comes from a human donor with HPV-associated anogenital cancer. The specimen was collected from a patient who underwent chemoradiotherapy.

The CDR3 loop is CASSVGRGSYEQYF. The DNA of the CDR3 is TGTGCCAGCAGTGTAGGGAGAGGCTCCTACGAGCAGTACTTC. V usage is TRBV6-1 and J usage is TRBJ2-7, with D possibly TRBD2 on 5 matching bases. The CDR3 is made up of 14 amino acids. Trimming stripped 4 bases from V and 0 bases from J, with 10 bases between. Looked up from germline, CDR1 is MNHNS and CDR2 is SASEGT.